The rows below give T cell receptor beta chains drawn from one sample of a study of T cells in localized non-small cell lung cancer. Here immunoSEQ multiplex PCR was the method, and the copy in TCRdb shows in-frame clones only, minus some. The sample consists of 25,000 to 30,000 clones, 65% to 85% of them appearing once. Here the sequenced sample was peripheral blood mononuclear cells, taken before any cancer treatment. These receptors came from a man aged 35-69 years with stage III lung adenocarcinoma. Each CDR3 is given with its conserved first and last residue. The D gene is left open where the match is weak.

j_gene | d_gene | v_gene | CDR3aa
TRBJ2-1 | TRBD2 | TRBV7-9 | CASSIAGTSGTREQFF
TRBJ2-1 | NA | TRBV6-1 | CASSLAGSYNEQFF
TRBJ1-3 | NA | TRBV5-4 | CASSSAGGNTIYF
TRBJ2-2 | TRBD2 | TRBV11-2 | CASSFGAGGGELFF
TRBJ1-6 | NA | TRBV5-1 | CASSEQGKSSYNSPLHF
TRBJ1-2 | NA | TRBV28 | CASTPTGILWGYTF
TRBJ1-2 | TRBD1 | TRBV6-5 | CASSSTGTGGPYGYTF
TRBJ2-6 | NA | TRBV28 | CASTRPSGANVLTF
TRBJ1-1 | NA | TRBV5-1 | CASSSTTGPTEAFF
TRBJ2-7 | NA | TRBV28 | CASRYHGNLDEQYF
TRBJ2-7 | NA | TRBV19 | CASSITGISYEQYF
TRBJ1-1 | NA | TRBV7-9 | CASSLAPAVEAFF
TRBJ1-1 | NA | TRBV5-1 | CASSTLRGSDEEAFF
TRBJ1-1 | NA | TRBV6-6 | CASSYGQLVNTEAFF
TRBJ2-1 | TRBD2 | TRBV5-1 | CASSLGVAGKHEQFF
TRBJ1-4 | NA | TRBV4-1 | CASSRTTFFGATNEKLFF
TRBJ1-2 | NA | TRBV4-2 | CASSQGNRERGYTF
TRBJ1-6 | NA | TRBV10-2 | CASRAGTNSPLHF
TRBJ1-3 | NA | TRBV10-3 | CAISPGQNSGNTIYF
TRBJ2-6 | TRBD2 | TRBV7-9 | CASTREGSGANVLTF
TRBJ2-3 | NA | TRBV7-9 | CASSQGLNTQYF
TRBJ1-2 | TRBD1 | TRBV6-6 | CASTSTGNYGYTF
TRBJ1-1 | NA | TRBV11-2 | CASSLGPNTEAFF
TRBJ1-4 | TRBD1 | TRBV28 | CASSFRQGAGGTNEKLFF
TRBJ2-1 | NA | TRBV15 | CATSRGMGSYNEQFF
TRBJ1-6 | TRBD1 | TRBV28 | CASSLKGQGSPLHF
TRBJ1-2 | NA | TRBV25-1 | CASSSPGVYGYTF
TRBJ2-2 | NA | TRBV20-1 | CSAALRGELFF
TRBJ1-3 | NA | TRBV18 | CASSPYDTSSGNTIYF
TRBJ2-6 | NA | TRBV28 | CASSPTGPGANVLTF
TRBJ1-6 | TRBD1 | TRBV4-2 | CASSQADRENSPLHF
TRBJ1-5 | NA | TRBV6-1 | CASSGMSSNQPQHF
TRBJ1-2 | TRBD1 | TRBV28 | CASSSDRVLIDGYTF
TRBJ1-2 | NA | TRBV11-2 | CASSSIGRANYGYTF
TRBJ1-5 | NA | TRBV28 | CASRGGVQPQHF
TRBJ2-3 | NA | TRBV6-6 | CASRGTSTDTQYF
TRBJ1-2 | NA | TRBV6-5 | CASRRDGDYGYTF
TRBJ2-5 | NA | TRBV5-1 | CASSLRQYQETQYF
TRBJ2-5 | TRBD2 | TRBV19 | CASSFASGRETQYF
TRBJ1-4 | NA | TRBV5-1 | CASSPNTATNEKLFF
TRBJ2-2 | TRBD1 | TRBV27 | CASRRTGGAAGELFF
TRBJ1-2 | TRBD1 | TRBV6-1 | CASSWDSQYGYTF
TRBJ2-3 | NA | TRBV28 | CASSLRPGLGASTDTQYF
TRBJ2-2 | NA | TRBV4-2 | CASSLSAGQNTGELFF
TRBJ1-5 | TRBD1 | TRBV27 | CASSFRGIGQPQHF
TRBJ2-7 | NA | TRBV29-1 | CSVGLFGGGSEQYF
TRBJ2-7 | NA | TRBV7-2 | CASSPGARYEQYF
TRBJ2-1 | NA | TRBV7-9 | CASTDWRVSEQFF
TRBJ2-3 | TRBD2 | TRBV10-3 | CATRRDYGNTQYF
TRBJ1-2 | TRBD1 | TRBV6-5 | CASSYEYRGRSGYTF
TRBJ2-1 | NA | TRBV7-4 | CASSKKPARIYNEQFF
TRBJ2-1 | NA | TRBV5-1 | CASSSRAEQFF
TRBJ2-2 | TRBD2 | TRBV10-1 | CANETSGENTGELFF